Below are 17 T cell receptor beta chains sequenced from a single sample in a study of blood T cells in healthy people across ages. It was with a sample-barcoded 5' primer and a J-beta primer mix that a second PCR of about 6 to 12 cycles was run. TCRdb fed the 5' RACE reads into MiXCR, producing one record per CDR3 protein. The sample lists fewer than 2,000,000 distinct CDR3 sequences, about 31% occurring once. The sample was blood. These receptors were obtained from a woman aged 25 to 39 in good health.

The chain recombines TRBV20-1 with TRBJ1-5; TRBD1 aligns across 9 bases. The CDR3 is 13 residues long. J lost 7 bases, V lost 6 bases, and 7 bases had no gene match. In germline, CDR1 is DFQATT, CDR2 SNEGSKA (reference sequence). The CDR3 DNA reads as TGCAGTGCGAGACAGGGGGAAAGGCAGCCCCAGCATTTT. Protein product: CSARQGERQPQHF.

In its sample, this clonotype was seen once. The chain recombines TRBV2 with TRBJ2-7, with D uncertain. The V end lost 10 bases, the J end lost 5 bases, and 21 bases lay between the germline ends. This CDR3 contains 14 residues. Germline-derived CDR1 and CDR2 are SNHLY and FYNNEI. The CDR3 nucleotides are TGTGCCATTAACCCTGTCAAGGCCCCCAACGAGCAGTACTTC. This encodes CAINPVKAPNEQYF.

This clonotype was seen more than once but under ten times. The chain links TRBV7-6 to TRBJ2-1, with D perhaps matching TRBD2 (5 bases). The CDR3 length is 13 residues. In germline, CDR1 is SGHVS, CDR2 FNYEAQ. Trimming removed 6 bases at V and 8 bases at J, with 14 bases between. The CDR3 loop is CASSFTRNHEQFF. CDR3 nucleotide sequence: TGTGCCAGCAGTTTCACTAGAAACCATGAGCAGTTCTTC.

The chain carries TRBV7-2 and TRBJ2-3; a weak D match, TRBD1 (5 bases). V lost 1 base, J lost 10 bases, and 18 bases lay in between. CDR3 length: 15 amino acids. Germline CDR1 reads SGHTA; CDR2 reads FQGNSA. The CDR3 region is CASSLDGRIRTSQYF. CDR3 DNA: TGTGCCAGCAGCTTAGACGGACGGATTCGGACATCGCAGTATTTT.

The chain couples TRBV12-3 or TRBV12-4 to TRBJ2-4; unclear D gene. The CDR3 consists of 11 residues. V was clipped by 4 bases and J by 13 bases, with 11 bases between them. CDR3 loop: CASSSTSVQYF. CDR3 bases: TGTGCCAGCAGTTCCACTTCTGTGCAGTACTTC.

This chain links TRBV20-1 with TRBJ2-1; 7 bases line up with TRBD1. The germline V gene encodes CDR1 DFQATT and CDR2 SNEGSKA (reference sequence). This CDR3 comprises 12 residues. Trimming took 6 bases from V and 4 from J; bases not matched to a gene: 3. The CDR3 region is CSALDRYNEQFF. The CDR3 bases are TGCAGTGCATTGGACAGGTACAATGAGCAGTTCTTC.

V and J are TRBV10-3 and TRBJ2-1, with D possibly being TRBD1 or TRBD2 (5 bases each). Germline V gene lookup returns CDR1 ENHRY and CDR2 SYGVKD. The CDR3 is 18 residues long. Deletions cut 4 bases from V and 0 bases from J, with 19 bases between. CDR3 amino acids: CAISAISGPSSSYNEQFF. DNA of the CDR3: TGTGCCATCAGTGCTATATCGGGACCGTCTAGCTCCTACAATGAGCAGTTCTTC.

This clonotype was counted many times. V gene TRBV5-1 combines with J gene TRBJ2-5, with 7 bases that match TRBD1. Germline values: CDR1 SGHRS, CDR2 YFSETQ. This CDR3 has 14 residues. The V and J ends lost 4 bases and 2 bases, in that order; junction bases with no gene match: 5. The CDR3 nucleotides are TGCGCCAGCAGCCTGCCGGGACAGCAAGAGACCCAGTACTTC. Translating it yields CASSLPGQQETQYF.

With respect to this clonotype: One end of the junction does not line up with germline, which may come from a read error. The chain carries TRBV20-1 and TRBJ1-2; D is perhaps TRBD1 (6 bases). This CDR3 contains 15 residues. Germline CDR1 reads DFQATT; CDR2 reads SNEGSKA (reference sequence). As DNA, the CDR3 is TGCAGTGCTAGAGAACCGGCAGGGGAAAACTATGGCCACACCTTC. Its protein is CSAREPAGENYGHTF.

This clonotype was counted at least ten times. The V call is TRBV27, the J call TRBJ2-1; 7 nucleotides agree with TRBD2. J was trimmed by 5 bases and V by 5 bases; bases with no gene match: 6. Germline loops: CDR1 MNHEY, CDR2 SMNVEV (reference sequence). The CDR3 is 14 residues long. The CDR3 nucleotides read TGTGCCAGCAGTATCCTAGCGGCTAACAATGAGCAGTTCTTC. This translates into CASSILAANNEQFF.

This sequence joins TRBV7-2 and TRBJ2-2; D is uncertain. Germline V gene lookup returns CDR1 SGHTA and CDR2 FQGNSA. There are 13 residues in the CDR3. Deletions cut 1 base from V and 7 bases from J, with 7 bases between. DNA for the CDR3: TGTGCCAGCAGCTTAGAAGTTTACGGGGAGCTGTTTTTT. Translated: CASSLEVYGELFF.

This clonotype was found many times. This chain links TRBV12-3 or TRBV12-4 with TRBJ2-7; 7 bases agree with TRBD1. The CDR3 runs to 13 residues. V lost 6 bases and J lost 4; bases outside the gene matches: 6. The CDR3 coding sequence is TGTGCCAGCAGCAATACAGGGGAGTACGAGCAGTACTTC. Translating gives CASSNTGEYEQYF.

This clonotype has only a few counts. The CDR3 DNA is TGTGCCAGCAGCTCCCAAGACCGGCACACTGAAGCTTTCTTT. Translated, it gives CASSSQDRHTEAFF. The rearrangement links TRBV7-3 to TRBJ1-1, with D uncertain. The CDR3 is 14 residues long. Trimming cost V 4 bases and J 3 bases, with 12 bases left between them. In germline, CDR1 is SGHTA, CDR2 FQGTGA.

The chain couples TRBV4-1 to TRBJ2-1, with a possible D match to TRBD1 (6 bases). V was clipped by 4 bases and J by 1 base, with 14 bases between them. From germline, CDR1 is MGHRA and CDR2 YSYEKL. The CDR3 loop spans 16 amino acids. The chain's CDR3 is CASSLKDSPSYNEQFF. The CDR3 DNA reads TGCGCCAGCAGCCTCAAGGACAGCCCATCCTACAATGAGCAGTTCTTC.

This clonotype was seen a few times. The chain employs TRBV28 and TRBJ1-2; D may be TRBD1 (6 bases). The length of the CDR3 is 13 residues. Germline values: CDR1 MDHEN, CDR2 SYDVKM. Between the trimmed V and J ends, which lost 7 bases and 12 bases, there was a span of 21 bases. The CDR3 DNA follows: TGTGCCAGCACCAAAGGCGGGGGGGGCGCTAACACCTTC. Translating it yields CASTKGGGGANTF.

This clonotype was observed a few times. The chain is built from TRBV20-1 and TRBJ2-5; 10 bases line up with TRBD2. The CDR3 contains 16 residues. Losses at the gene ends were 4 bases for V and 2 bases for J; bases not matched to a gene: 10. Germline-derived CDR1 and CDR2 are DFQATT and SNEGSKA (reference sequence). The CDR3 loop is CSATPGLAGVQETQYF. Here the CDR3 DNA reads TGCAGTGCTACCCCGGGGCTAGCGGGGGTTCAAGAGACCCAGTACTTC.

This clonotype appeared a few times. J is TRBJ2-5 and V is TRBV27; 12 bases match TRBD2. Germline V gives CDR1 MNHEY, CDR2 SMNVEV (reference sequence). The V gene end was trimmed by 3 bases and the J gene end by 6 bases; junction bases not matched to a gene: 2. CDR3 length: 14 residues. The CDR3 sequence is CASSFLAGGQTQYF. The DNA of the CDR3 is TGTGCCAGCAGTTTCCTAGCGGGGGGGCAGACCCAGTACTTC.